This T cell receptor (beta chain) was found in a study of T-cell reconstitution after alpha-beta-depleted transplantation in children. This clonotype was recorded only once. The library targeted TCRbeta and was prepared with unique molecular identifiers. Each CDR3 protein gets one entry after TCRdb re-called the PCR reads with MiXCR. The table includes 600,000 to 700,000 distinct CDR3 sequences, around 17% detected once. The V end was cut by 0 bases, the J end by 9 bases, with 22 bases between. The germline V gene has CDR1 SGHRS and CDR2 YFSETQ. This CDR3 is built from 17 residues. The clonotype originates from a human donor who donated a stem cell graft to a child with acute myeloid leukemia. The rearrangement joins TRBV5-1 to TRBJ2-1; D is perhaps TRBD2 (7 bases). The source was PBMCs from the stem cell graft donor, collected from the stem cell graft. CDR3 sequence (DNA): TGCGCCAGCAGCTTGGGCGTCGGGGGGCTCCTAAGGGTTGAGCAGTTCTTC. Protein: CASSLGVGGLLRVEQFF.